Listed here is a single T cell receptor beta chain. One entry per CDR3 protein, called by TCRdb with MiXCR from the 5' RACE reads. Of around 690,000 distinct CDR3 sequences in the sample, 21% were seen once. Germline V gene lookup returns CDR1 DFQATT and CDR2 SNEGSKA (reference sequence). The CDR3 sequence is 13 residues long. Trimming pared 3 bases from V and 7 bases from J, leaving 10 bases between. The sample is drawn from a study of identical twins. The data were also submitted as part of a second study, on T cells expressing NK-cell markers. That report notes: The study found dominant NKG2C+ clonotypes at about 1.0-8% of CD8+ T cells in over 5 donors. The same clonotypes also predominated in the CD3+CD56-NKG2C+ fraction of several donors. HCMV specificity of the expanded NKG2C+ T cell clones stayed unclear.

This receptor was identified in a woman aged 18-29 years in good health. V gene TRBV20-1 combines with J gene TRBJ1-6; no clear D gene. The specimen sequenced was PBMCs. CDR3 amino acids: CSARGEWNSPLHF. The DNA of the CDR3 is TGCAGTGCTAGGGGTGAATGGAATTCACCCCTCCACTTT.